The next 26 T cell receptor beta chains were all read from a single sample in a study of shared clonotypes between healthy human individuals. Sequencing used immunoSEQ multiplex PCR; TCRdb keeps in-frame clones, though not all of them. This table has 600,000 to 750,000 clones, 72% appearing once. Sequenced input: memory CD4+ T cells sorted from blood. The sample's subset: CD45RA-negative fraction. These receptors were obtained from a woman aged 25 to 39 in good health.

The chain combines TRBV28 with TRBJ2-1; TRBD2 agrees at 9 bases. The CDR3 extends over 15 amino acids. J gave up 4 bases and V 2 bases, and 3 bases lay outside the gene matches. CDR1 and CDR2 from the germline V gene are MDHEN and SYDVKM. CDR3 amino acids: CASSLKLAGYNEQFF. CDR3 DNA sequence: TGTGCCAGCAGTTTAAAGCTAGCGGGATACAATGAGCAGTTCTTC. The full variable domain, rest sourced from reference TRBV28 and TRBJ2-1, is DVKVTQSSRYLVKRTGEKVFLECVQDMDHENMFWYRQDPGLGLRLIYFSYDVKMKEKGDIPEGYSVSREKKERFSLILESASTNQTSMYLCASSLKLAGYNEQFFGPGTRLTVL.

The CDR3 spells CASSFRTSGSEQYF. The CDR3 DNA sequence: TGTGCCAGCAGCTTTAGGACTAGCGGGTCCGAGCAGTACTTC. The chain couples TRBV5-4 to TRBJ2-7; TRBD2 matches at 11 bases. The CDR3 sequence is 14 residues long. From germline, CDR1 is SGHNT and CDR2 YYREEE (reference sequence). V dropped 2 bases and J dropped 6; count of bases not matched to a gene: 4.

This clone showed up just a few times. The chain joins TRBV7-2 to TRBJ2-5, with 7 bases that match TRBD2. The CDR3 totals 13 residues. Trimming removed 6 bases from V and 5 bases from J; junction bases left unmatched: 6. Germline values: CDR1 SGHTA, CDR2 FQGNSA. The DNA of the CDR3 is TGTGCCAGCAGGCCGGGAGGTGGTGAGACCCAGTACTTC. This codes for CASRPGGGETQYF. The whole variable domain, remainder taken from reference TRBV7-2 and TRBJ2-5, is GAGVSQSPSNKVTEKGKDVELRCDPISGHTALYWYRQSLGQGLEFLIYFQGNSAPDKSGLPSDRFSAERTGGSVSTLTIQRTQQEDSAVYLCASRPGGGETQYFGPGTRLLVL.

This clone was seen only a few times. The chain has TRBV18 and TRBJ2-2; D is perhaps TRBD2 (5 bases). Trimming took off 6 bases at V and 7 bases at J, with 18 bases between the two ends. CDR1 is KGHSH and CDR2 is LQKENI in the germline V gene. This CDR3 comprises 15 residues. The CDR3 DNA sequence: TGTGCCAGCTCTCCCGTGGAGGCGAGAGGCGGGGAGCTGTTTTTT. Its translation is CASSPVEARGGELFF.

V gene TRBV4-1 combines with J gene TRBJ2-5, with D hard to call. Trimming left V 0 bases short and J 4 bases short, with 15 bases between. Germline V gene data show CDR1 as MGHRA and CDR2 as YSYEKL. The CDR3 consists of 16 residues. CDR3 amino acids: CASSQDLGIGRETQYF. The CDR3 region has the DNA TGCGCCAGCAGCCAAGATCTGGGTATTGGTAGAGAGACCCAGTACTTC.

The chain joins TRBV28 to TRBJ2-5; the D is unclear. The CDR3 has 12 amino acids. The germline V gene has CDR1 MDHEN and CDR2 SYDVKM. V lost 4 bases to trimming and J lost 4 bases, with 7 bases between them. CDR3 residues: CASSSALETQYF. The DNA of the CDR3 is TGTGCCAGCAGTTCAGCCTTAGAGACCCAGTACTTC.

This chain joins TRBV11-3 and TRBJ2-1; 8 nucleotides line up with TRBD1. J was trimmed by 8 bases and V by 4 bases; bases with no gene match: 7. This CDR3 contains 14 residues. Germline values: CDR1 SGHNT, CDR2 YENEEA. CDR3 in DNA: TGTGCCAGCAGCTCGCGGACAGGGAATGATGAGCAGTTCTTC. Translated, it gives CASSSRTGNDEQFF.

This clone showed up many times. The rearrangement links TRBV19 to TRBJ2-3, with 9 bases matching TRBD2. The germline V gene has CDR1 LNHDA and CDR2 SQIVND (reference sequence). This CDR3 is built from 17 residues. V gave up 4 bases and J gave up 6 bases; unmatched junction bases: 14. CDR3 loop: CASSTTTAAGGTDTQYF. The CDR3, as DNA: TGTGCCAGTAGTACCACAACAGCAGCGGGAGGTACGGATACGCAGTATTTT.

V and J are TRBV5-1 and TRBJ1-4; 9 nucleotides match TRBD1. Trimming at V came to 0 bases and at J to 1 base, leaving 7 bases not matched to a gene. Germline CDR1 is SGHRS and CDR2 is YFSETQ. The length of the CDR3 is 18 residues. CDR3 nucleotides: TGCGCCAGCAGCTTGGTGGGACAGGGTCGTGGAACTAATGAAAAACTGTTTTTT. It encodes CASSLVGQGRGTNEKLFF.

The chain links TRBV1 to TRBJ2-5; TRBD2 is the table's D call, not checked against the DNA. TRBV1 is designated a pseudogene. This CDR3 has 15 amino acids. The CDR3 loop reads CTSSQVDPSSETQYF. The CDR3 region has the DNA TGCACCAGCAGCCAAGTTGACCCTAGCTCTGAGACCCAGTACTTC.

The DNA of the CDR3 is TGCGCCAGCAGCCCCGGGGGAGCGTTGAATCAGCCCCAGCATTTT. It codes for CASSPGGALNQPQHF. This chain links TRBV5-1 with TRBJ1-5, with TRBD1 as a possible D gene (5 bases). This CDR3 is 15 amino acids long. The germline V and J ends were trimmed by 4 bases and 4 bases, with 15 bases remaining between them. Germline CDR1 reads SGHRS; CDR2 reads YFSETQ.

This sequence joins TRBV19 and TRBJ2-5; D remains unclear. The CDR3 covers 13 residues. Germline CDR1 LNHDA, CDR2 SQIVND (reference sequence). The V and J ends lost 3 bases and 1 base respectively, with 6 bases between them. The CDR3 nucleotides read TGTGCCAGTAGTATGGTAGTCCAAGAGACCCAGTACTTC. It translates to CASSMVVQETQYF.

This sequence joins TRBV19 and TRBJ2-3; D not resolved. Between the trimmed V and J ends, which lost 6 bases and 0 bases, there was a span of 13 bases. This CDR3 has 15 amino acids. Per germline, CDR1 LNHDA and CDR2 SQIVND (reference sequence). CDR3 DNA: TGTGCCAGTAGCCCAATGAGCTCTAGCACAGATACGCAGTATTTT. It codes for CASSPMSSSTDTQYF.

The sample holds one count of this clone. The genes are TRBV7-8 and TRBJ2-7, with TRBD2 matching over 9 bases. This CDR3 has 14 residues. In germline, CDR1 is SGHVS, CDR2 FQNEAQ. With 5 bases clipped from V and 2 bases from J, the junction kept 4 bases outside the gene matches. CDR3 residues: CASSGGLAAYEQYF. The CDR3 nucleotides are TGTGCCAGCAGCGGGGGACTAGCAGCCTACGAGCAGTACTTC.

This clone was observed once. The V call is TRBV6-1, the J call TRBJ2-1, with a possible D match to TRBD2 (6 bases). This CDR3 spans 15 amino acids. V was trimmed by 0 bases and J by 5 bases, leaving 11 bases between them. Germline V gene data show CDR1 as MNHNS and CDR2 as SASEGT. The CDR3 sequence: CASSEAKRRDNEQFF. The CDR3 region has the DNA TGTGCCAGCAGTGAAGCGAAGCGGAGGGACAATGAGCAGTTCTTC.

The chain joins TRBV19 to TRBJ2-5; tentative D call: TRBD1 (6 bases). The CDR3 is made up of 16 amino acids. Per the germline V gene, CDR1 is LNHDA and CDR2 is SQIVND (reference sequence). Trimming shortened V by 0 bases and J by 2 bases, and 13 bases separated the two germline ends. DNA for the CDR3: TGTGCCAGTAGTATAGATCGTGGGACACGGCAAGAGACCCAGTACTTC. Translating gives CASSIDRGTRQETQYF.

This clone showed up just once. The gene calls are TRBV28 and TRBJ1-1, with D perhaps TRBD1 (6 bases). V was clipped by 5 bases and J by 3 bases, with 16 bases between them. CDR3 length: 15 residues. Germline V gives CDR1 MDHEN, CDR2 SYDVKM. In DNA form, the CDR3 reads TGTGCCAGCAGTCCGCCCGAACAGGGTTACACTGAAGCTTTCTTT. This encodes CASSPPEQGYTEAFF.

The sample holds a few counts of this clone. The genes are TRBV5-4 and TRBJ2-5, with a tentative D call TRBD1 (6 bases). The germline CDR1 and CDR2 sequences are SGHNT and YYREEE (reference sequence). Deletions cut 4 bases from V and 5 bases from J, with 12 bases between. The CDR3 length is 13 residues. In nucleotides, the CDR3 is TGTGCCAGCAGCCCCGGACAGACGGAGACCCAGTACTTC. Translation: CASSPGQTETQYF.

The rearrangement links TRBV4-1 to TRBJ1-5, with 8 bases aligning to TRBD1. The CDR3 runs 16 residues. V gave up 2 bases and J gave up 7 bases; unmatched junction bases: 10. The germline gives CDR1 MGHRA, CDR2 YSYEKL. CDR3 coding DNA: TGCGCCAGCAGCCAACCTGGACAGGGTTCGACCCAGCCCCAGCATTTT. It codes for CASSQPGQGSTQPQHF.

J is TRBJ2-7 and V is TRBV5-1; 8 bases map to TRBD2. Per the germline V gene, CDR1 is SGHRS and CDR2 is YFSETQ. The CDR3 contains 13 residues. After removal of 4 bases from V and 6 bases from J, the junction contained 6 bases not matched to a gene. The CDR3 DNA reads as TGCGCCAGCAGCCAGCGGGAGTCCGGCGAGCAGTACTTC. Amino acid sequence: CASSQRESGEQYF.

Comment on this clone: Other nucleotide sequences from this sample produce the same CDR3. The chain links TRBV18 to TRBJ2-3; TRBD1 aligns across 8 bases. CDR1 is KGHSH, CDR2 LQKENI, per germline. CDR3 size: 14 residues. The V segment lost 2 bases and the J segment 3 bases; nucleotides outside the gene matches: 1. The CDR3 spells CASSPGQGTDTQYF. Here the CDR3 DNA reads TGTGCCAGCTCACCAGGACAGGGTACAGATACGCAGTATTTT.

The chain employs TRBV29-1 and TRBJ2-1; maybe TRBD2 (6 bases). CDR1 and CDR2 from the germline V gene are SQVTM and ANQGSEA. V was trimmed by 6 bases and J by 6 bases, leaving 12 bases between them. This CDR3 comprises 12 residues. This CDR3 reads CSVRSGSNEQFF. CDR3 nucleotides: TGCAGCGTGAGGTCCGGGAGCAATGAGCAGTTCTTC.

V is TRBV19 and J is TRBJ1-5, with D possibly matching TRBD1 (5 bases). This CDR3 contains 15 residues. Trimming pared 8 bases from V and 4 bases from J, leaving 18 bases between. Germline-derived CDR1 and CDR2 are LNHDA and SQIVND (reference sequence). The CDR3 loop is CASGEPGHLNQPQHF. Here the CDR3 DNA reads TGTGCCAGTGGGGAACCAGGACACTTAAATCAGCCCCAGCATTTT.

This clone showed up just once. This likely came from a read error, as a far larger clone is one base away. The chain is built from TRBV7-8 and TRBJ1-5; 9 bases fit TRBD1. Germline CDR1 is SGHVS and CDR2 is FQNEAQ. Losses at the gene ends were 2 bases for V and 5 bases for J; bases not matched to a gene: 1. The CDR3 has 14 amino acids. CDR3 protein: CASSLTGGDQPQHF. The CDR3 DNA reads TGTGCCAGCAGCTTAACAGGGGGCGATCAGCCCCAGCATTTT.

The gene calls are TRBV6-1 and TRBJ1-1, with TRBD1 matching over 8 bases. The V and J ends lost 1 base and 3 bases, in that order; junction bases with no gene match: 7. The CDR3 consists of 16 residues. Germline CDR1 is MNHNS and CDR2 is SASEGT. The CDR3 DNA is TGTGCCAGCAGTGAAGAGGCCAGGGGGCCATACACTGAAGCTTTCTTT. Its translation is CASSEEARGPYTEAFF.

V and J are TRBV11-3 and TRBJ2-1; 9 bases fit TRBD2. Germline V lookup: CDR1 SGHNT, CDR2 YENEEA. The CDR3 has 15 residues. V trimming: 3 bases; J trimming: 7 bases; junction bases outside the gene matches: 7. The CDR3 spells CASSLTAGGRNEQFF. The CDR3 nucleotides read TGTGCCAGCAGCTTGACGGCGGGAGGGAGGAATGAGCAGTTCTTC. Full variable domain (remainder filled in from reference TRBV11-3 and TRBJ2-1): EAGVVQSPRYKIIEKKQPVAFWCNPISGHNTLYWYLQNLGQGPELLIRYENEEAVDDSQLPKDRFSAERLKGVDSTLKIQPAELGDSAVYLCASSLTAGGRNEQFFGPGTRLTVL.